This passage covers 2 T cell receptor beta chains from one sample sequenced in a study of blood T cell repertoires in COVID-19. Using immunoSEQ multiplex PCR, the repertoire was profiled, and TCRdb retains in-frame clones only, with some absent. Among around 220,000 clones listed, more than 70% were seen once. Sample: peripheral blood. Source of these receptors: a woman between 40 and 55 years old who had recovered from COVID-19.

CDR3 sequence reads: CASSESRGQPQHF. As DNA, the CDR3 is TGCGCCAGCAGTGAGTCGAGAGGCCAGCCCCAGCATTTT. The chain joins TRBV10-2 to TRBJ1-5, with D uncertain. The germline CDR1 and CDR2 sequences are WSHSY and SAAADI. Trimming cost V 0 bases and J 7 bases, with 7 bases left between them. The CDR3 covers 13 residues.

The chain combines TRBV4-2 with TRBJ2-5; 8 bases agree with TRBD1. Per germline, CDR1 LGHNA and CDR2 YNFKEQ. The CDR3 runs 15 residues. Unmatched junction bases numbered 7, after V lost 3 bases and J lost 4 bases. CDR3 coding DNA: TGTGCCAGCAGCCAGACAGGGGATACGGGAGAGACCCAGTACTTC. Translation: CASSQTGDTGETQYF.